These T cell receptor beta chains were read from a single sample in a study of T cell responses to AZD1222 COVID-19 vaccine. TCRdb's table, derived via immunoSEQ multiplex PCR, lists solely in-frame clones and lacks some. The table records about 66,000 clones, about four fifths of them present only once. Sample: peripheral blood, taken on day 0 of MenACWY control vaccination. The receptors were gathered from an adult in good health. The CDR3 runs from the conserved cysteine through the conserved F or W. The order of the fields is CDR3 protein, CDR3 DNA, J gene, V gene, clone size, D gene. The D gene is left open where the match is weak. Some rows mark clone size as missing; the rest say once, few, many or name a class of expanded clone.

CDR3aa: CASSQTGTLENEKLFF; CDR3nt: TGCGCCAGCAGTCAAACCGGGACCCTTGAGAATGAAAAACTGTTTTTT; j_gene: TRBJ1-4; v_gene: TRBV10-1; abundance: NA; d_gene: NA
CDR3aa: CASRVGHMNTEAFF; CDR3nt: TGTGCCAGCAGGGTGGGACATATGAACACTGAAGCTTTCTTT; j_gene: TRBJ1-1; v_gene: TRBV2; abundance: NA; d_gene: NA
CDR3aa: CASSLKGAGGNTIYF; CDR3nt: TGTGCCAGCAGTTTAAAAGGGGCGGGTGGAAACACCATATATTTT; j_gene: TRBJ1-3; v_gene: TRBV28; abundance: few; d_gene: NA
CDR3aa: CASSPAPGRAFF; CDR3nt: TGCGCCAGCAGCCCTGCTCCCGGGCGAGCTTTCTTT; j_gene: TRBJ1-1; v_gene: TRBV4-1; abundance: NA; d_gene: NA
CDR3aa: CATQTSGANTGELFF; CDR3nt: TGTGCCACCCAGACTAGCGGGGCGAACACCGGGGAGCTGTTTTTT; j_gene: TRBJ2-2; v_gene: TRBV24-1; abundance: NA; d_gene: TRBD2
CDR3aa: CASSPDYFADTQYF; CDR3nt: TGTGCCAGCAGCCCGGACTATTTCGCAGATACGCAGTATTTT; j_gene: TRBJ2-3; v_gene: TRBV7-2; abundance: NA; d_gene: NA
CDR3aa: CASSQTVLRGNQPQHF; CDR3nt: TGCGCCAGCAGCCAAACAGTCCTTAGGGGCAATCAGCCCCAGCATTTT; j_gene: TRBJ1-5; v_gene: TRBV4-1; abundance: NA; d_gene: NA
CDR3aa: CAWTTPAKEGLAPYNEQFF; CDR3nt: TGTGCCTGGACCACCCCGGCAAAGGAGGGGCTAGCACCCTACAATGAGCAGTTCTTC; j_gene: TRBJ2-1; v_gene: TRBV30; abundance: NA; d_gene: NA
CDR3aa: CASGDTQYF; CDR3nt: TGTGCCAGCGGCGATACGCAGTATTTT; j_gene: TRBJ2-3; v_gene: TRBV28; abundance: NA; d_gene: NA
CDR3aa: CSVEVELGDEQYF; CDR3nt: TGCAGCGTTGAAGTAGAGTTGGGGGACGAGCAGTACTTC; j_gene: TRBJ2-7; v_gene: TRBV29-1; abundance: NA; d_gene: NA
CDR3aa: CATSRDDSRTQYF; CDR3nt: TGTGCCACCAGCAGAGATGATTCCAGGACCCAGTACTTC; j_gene: TRBJ2-5; v_gene: TRBV15; abundance: NA; d_gene: NA
CDR3aa: CAISEGSYEQYF; CDR3nt: TGTGCCATCAGTGAGGGGTCCTACGAGCAGTACTTC; j_gene: TRBJ2-7; v_gene: TRBV10-3; abundance: NA; d_gene: NA
CDR3aa: CASTPRGWFRGPEAFF; CDR3nt: TGTGCCAGCACCCCTAGGGGATGGTTTAGGGGTCCTGAAGCTTTCTTT; j_gene: TRBJ1-1; v_gene: TRBV11-3; abundance: NA; d_gene: NA
CDR3aa: CASSENRGGNSPLHF; CDR3nt: TGTGCCAGCAGTGAAAACAGGGGTGGGAATTCACCCCTCCACTTT; j_gene: TRBJ1-6; v_gene: TRBV2; abundance: NA; d_gene: TRBD1
CDR3aa: CASSLGPGGGYTF; CDR3nt: TGTGCCAGCTCACTGGGCCCCGGGGGCGGCTACACCTTC; j_gene: TRBJ1-2; v_gene: TRBV18; abundance: NA; d_gene: NA
CDR3aa: CASSEAGSTQYF; CDR3nt: TGTGCCAGCAGTGAAGCTGGCAGTACGCAGTATTTT; j_gene: TRBJ2-3; v_gene: TRBV25-1; abundance: NA; d_gene: NA
CDR3aa: CASSFEALNTEAFF; CDR3nt: TGTGCCAGCAGCTTCGAGGCACTGAACACTGAAGCTTTCTTT; j_gene: TRBJ1-1; v_gene: TRBV5-4; abundance: NA; d_gene: NA
CDR3aa: CASSLGGSSGYTF; CDR3nt: TGTGCCAGCAGCTTAGGGGGCTCTAGTGGCTACACCTTC; j_gene: TRBJ1-2; v_gene: TRBV7-2; abundance: NA; d_gene: NA
CDR3aa: CASSLEGASGSYEQYF; CDR3nt: TGTGCCAGCAGCTTAGAAGGGGCTAGCGGGAGCTACGAGCAGTACTTC; j_gene: TRBJ2-7; v_gene: TRBV7-2; abundance: few; d_gene: TRBD2
CDR3aa: CASSPPGNDNYGYTF; CDR3nt: TGTGCCAGCAGCCCTCCAGGGAATGATAACTATGGCTACACCTTC; j_gene: TRBJ1-2; v_gene: TRBV6-4; abundance: NA; d_gene: NA
CDR3aa: CASFPDRGRLDTQYF; CDR3nt: TGTGCCAGCTTCCCGGACAGGGGAAGGTTGGATACGCAGTATTTT; j_gene: TRBJ2-3; v_gene: TRBV5-5; abundance: once; d_gene: TRBD1
CDR3aa: CASSPFLRQGGLLDTQYF; CDR3nt: TGTGCCAGCAGTCCATTTCTTCGACAGGGTGGCTTACTAGATACGCAGTATTTT; j_gene: TRBJ2-3; v_gene: TRBV28; abundance: NA; d_gene: TRBD1
CDR3aa: CASSKGVKIGLASF; CDR3nt: TGTGCCAGCAGCAAAGGAGTAAAAATCGGACTAGCGAGCTTC; j_gene: TRBJ2-7; v_gene: TRBV21-1; abundance: NA; d_gene: NA
CDR3aa: CASQSGPNVYEQYF; CDR3nt: TGCGCCAGCCAGAGTGGACCGAATGTATACGAGCAGTACTTC; j_gene: TRBJ2-7; v_gene: TRBV5-1; abundance: NA; d_gene: NA
CDR3aa: CAISEGSPQEAFF; CDR3nt: TGTGCCATCAGTGAGGGGTCTCCCCAGGAAGCTTTCTTT; j_gene: TRBJ1-1; v_gene: TRBV10-3; abundance: NA; d_gene: NA
CDR3aa: CASSYSSSYGYTF; CDR3nt: TGTGCCAGCAGTTACTCTAGTAGCTATGGCTACACCTTC; j_gene: TRBJ1-2; v_gene: TRBV6-5; abundance: NA; d_gene: NA
CDR3aa: CASSEGTSGSYEQYF; CDR3nt: TGTGCCAGCAGTGAAGGGACTAGCGGCTCCTACGAGCAGTACTTC; j_gene: TRBJ2-7; v_gene: TRBV6-1; abundance: NA; d_gene: TRBD2
CDR3aa: CASSFDLGPLGYTF; CDR3nt: TGTGCCAGCAGTTTCGACCTGGGCCCCCTAGGCTACACCTTC; j_gene: TRBJ1-2; v_gene: TRBV2; abundance: NA; d_gene: NA
CDR3aa: CASSQDPGREQYF; CDR3nt: TGCGCCAGCAGCCAAGATCCTGGGAGAGAGCAGTACTTC; j_gene: TRBJ2-7; v_gene: TRBV4-3; abundance: few; d_gene: NA
CDR3aa: CASSLEISSYEQYF; CDR3nt: TGTGCCAGCAGCTTGGAGATTAGCTCCTACGAGCAGTACTTC; j_gene: TRBJ2-7; v_gene: TRBV11-2; abundance: NA; d_gene: NA
CDR3aa: CASSRLASYNEQFF; CDR3nt: TGTGCCAGCAGCCGACTAGCGAGTTACAATGAGCAGTTCTTC; j_gene: TRBJ2-1; v_gene: TRBV14; abundance: NA; d_gene: TRBD2
CDR3aa: CASSLDGGGIYNEQFF; CDR3nt: TGTGCCAGCAGCTTAGATGGCGGGGGCATTTACAATGAGCAGTTCTTC; j_gene: TRBJ2-1; v_gene: TRBV11-2; abundance: few; d_gene: NA
CDR3aa: CASNNRDRGGYTF; CDR3nt: TGTGCCAGCAATAATAGGGACAGGGGCGGCTACACCTTC; j_gene: TRBJ1-2; v_gene: TRBV12-3/TRBV12-4; abundance: NA; d_gene: TRBD1
CDR3aa: CASSLGPGQGVNEQFF; CDR3nt: TGTGCCAGCAGCTTGGGGCCGGGACAGGGAGTCAATGAGCAGTTCTTC; j_gene: TRBJ2-1; v_gene: TRBV7-2; abundance: NA; d_gene: TRBD1
CDR3aa: CASSLAAGTGNTEAFF; CDR3nt: TGTGCCAGCAGCTTAGCGGCCGGGACAGGGAACACTGAAGCTTTCTTT; j_gene: TRBJ1-1; v_gene: TRBV11-2; abundance: NA; d_gene: TRBD1
CDR3aa: CASSVSVGSSEQFF; CDR3nt: TGTGCCAGCTCGGTTAGTGTGGGGTCATCCGAGCAGTTCTTC; j_gene: TRBJ2-1; v_gene: TRBV6-5; abundance: NA; d_gene: NA
CDR3aa: CAISEGGLIQENTEAFF; CDR3nt: TGTGCCATCAGTGAAGGGGGCCTCATTCAAGAAAACACTGAAGCTTTCTTT; j_gene: TRBJ1-1; v_gene: TRBV10-3; abundance: NA; d_gene: TRBD1
CDR3aa: CASSPDRNYGYTF; CDR3nt: TGTGCCAGCAGCCCGGACAGGAACTATGGCTACACCTTC; j_gene: TRBJ1-2; v_gene: TRBV5-5; abundance: NA; d_gene: TRBD1
CDR3aa: CASSFLMRQGAELDSPLHF; CDR3nt: TGTGCCAGCAGCTTCCTTATGAGACAGGGGGCTGAGTTGGATTCACCCCTCCACTTT; j_gene: TRBJ1-6; v_gene: TRBV6-6; abundance: NA; d_gene: TRBD1
CDR3aa: CASSLLPFMNTEAFF; CDR3nt: TGTGCCAGCAGCTTGTTGCCCTTCATGAACACTGAAGCTTTCTTT; j_gene: TRBJ1-1; v_gene: TRBV5-5; abundance: once; d_gene: NA
CDR3aa: CAWSVTGGGYTF; CDR3nt: TGTGCCTGGAGTGTCACGGGAGGTGGCTACACCTTC; j_gene: TRBJ1-2; v_gene: TRBV30; abundance: NA; d_gene: NA
CDR3aa: CASSLSGGASISYNEQFF; CDR3nt: TGTGCCAGCAGTCTTAGCGGGGGGGCGTCGATCTCCTACAATGAGCAGTTCTTC; j_gene: TRBJ2-1; v_gene: TRBV28; abundance: NA; d_gene: TRBD2
CDR3aa: CASSRLGGSTDTQYF; CDR3nt: TGTGCCAGCAGCCGCCTCGGGGGTAGCACAGATACGCAGTATTTT; j_gene: TRBJ2-3; v_gene: TRBV3-1/TRBV3-2; abundance: NA; d_gene: NA
CDR3aa: CASSPRQGEGTDTQYF; CDR3nt: TGTGCCAGCAGCCCCCGACAGGGGGAGGGCACAGATACGCAGTATTTT; j_gene: TRBJ2-3; v_gene: TRBV9; abundance: few; d_gene: TRBD1
CDR3aa: CAWSAYRSGSSYNEQFF; CDR3nt: TGTGCCTGGAGTGCCTATAGGAGCGGGAGCTCCTACAATGAGCAGTTCTTC; j_gene: TRBJ2-1; v_gene: TRBV30; abundance: NA; d_gene: TRBD2
CDR3aa: CASTPLGGGSQPQHF; CDR3nt: TGTGCCAGTACCCCCCTCGGGGGTGGGTCTCAGCCCCAGCATTTT; j_gene: TRBJ1-5; v_gene: TRBV19; abundance: NA; d_gene: NA
CDR3aa: CASSDSGPYEQYF; CDR3nt: TGTGCCAGCAGTGACTCAGGACCTTACGAGCAGTACTTC; j_gene: TRBJ2-7; v_gene: TRBV2; abundance: NA; d_gene: NA
CDR3aa: CASSFSPKLHAGNTIYF; CDR3nt: TGTGCCAGCAGCTTCTCCCCCAAATTGCACGCTGGAAACACCATATATTTT; j_gene: TRBJ1-3; v_gene: TRBV2; abundance: NA; d_gene: NA
CDR3aa: CASSIQMNTEAFF; CDR3nt: TGTGCCAGCAGTATACAGATGAACACTGAAGCTTTCTTT; j_gene: TRBJ1-1; v_gene: TRBV2; abundance: NA; d_gene: NA
CDR3aa: CASSPGPGSLAFF; CDR3nt: TGTGCCAGCAGTCCGGGACCGGGGTCACTAGCTTTCTTT; j_gene: TRBJ1-1; v_gene: TRBV6-5; abundance: few; d_gene: NA
CDR3aa: CASSRGSNYGYTF; CDR3nt: TGTGCCAGCAGCCGGGGCAGTAACTATGGCTACACCTTC; j_gene: TRBJ1-2; v_gene: TRBV3-1/TRBV3-2; abundance: NA; d_gene: NA
CDR3aa: CASSPSLGGLLIPGNTIYF; CDR3nt: TGTGCCAGCAGCCCCTCGTTGGGGGGACTCCTAATCCCTGGAAACACCATATATTTT; j_gene: TRBJ1-3; v_gene: TRBV7-8; abundance: NA; d_gene: NA
CDR3aa: CASSEWEGYEQFF; CDR3nt: TGTGCCAGCAGTGAATGGGAGGGCTATGAGCAGTTCTTC; j_gene: TRBJ2-1; v_gene: TRBV2; abundance: NA; d_gene: TRBD2
CDR3aa: CAWSVGSATYEQYF; CDR3nt: TGTGCCTGGAGTGTTGGGAGCGCAACCTACGAGCAGTACTTC; j_gene: TRBJ2-7; v_gene: TRBV30; abundance: NA; d_gene: NA
CDR3aa: CASSVTGPSGYTF; CDR3nt: TGTGCCAGCAGCGTCACAGGGCCCTCTGGCTACACCTTC; j_gene: TRBJ1-2; v_gene: TRBV5-6; abundance: NA; d_gene: NA